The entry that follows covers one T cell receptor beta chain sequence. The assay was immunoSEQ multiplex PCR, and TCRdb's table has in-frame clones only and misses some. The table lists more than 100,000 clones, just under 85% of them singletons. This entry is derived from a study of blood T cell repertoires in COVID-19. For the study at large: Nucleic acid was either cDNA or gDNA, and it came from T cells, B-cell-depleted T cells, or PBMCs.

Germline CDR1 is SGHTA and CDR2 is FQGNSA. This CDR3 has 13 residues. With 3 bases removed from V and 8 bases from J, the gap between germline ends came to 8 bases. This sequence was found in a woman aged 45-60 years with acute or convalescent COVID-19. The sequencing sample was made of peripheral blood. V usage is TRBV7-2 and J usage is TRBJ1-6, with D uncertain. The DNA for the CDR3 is TGTGCCAGCAGCTTTTTCGGGGATTCACCCCTCCACTTT. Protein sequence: CASSFFGDSPLHF.